The 2 T cell receptor beta chains reported below all come from one sample, sequenced in a study of T cell responses to AZD1222 COVID-19 vaccine. TCRdb's table, derived via immunoSEQ multiplex PCR, lists solely in-frame clones and lacks some. Of about 150,000 clones in the sample, 85% to 95% are singletons; the top ten hold about 8.6%. The source was peripheral blood, collected on day 0 of AZD1222 vaccination. Source of these receptors: an adult in good health.

J is TRBJ2-1 and V is TRBV19, with D possibly matching TRBD2 (5 bases). Germline V gene lookup returns CDR1 LNHDA and CDR2 SQIVND (reference sequence). Trimming cost V 4 bases and J 10 bases, with 14 bases left between them. The CDR3 has 13 residues. This CDR3 reads CASSNMEVQEQFF. The CDR3, as DNA: TGTGCCAGTAGTAATATGGAGGTACAGGAGCAGTTCTTC.

This clone has only one observation. J is TRBJ2-3 and V is TRBV18, with D possibly TRBD2 on 6 matching bases. From germline, CDR1 is KGHSH and CDR2 LQKENI. Trimming left V 0 bases short and J 5 bases short, with 12 bases between. The CDR3 sequence is 15 residues long. CDR3 loop: CASSPPGRIEDTQYF. The CDR3 nucleotides are TGTGCCAGCTCACCACCTGGGAGGATTGAAGATACGCAGTATTTT.